The 15 T cell receptor beta chains below all came from one sample that was sequenced in a study of T cell responses to AZD1222 COVID-19 vaccine. TCRdb's copy holds only in-frame clones and misses some; the assay was immunoSEQ multiplex PCR. The data contain about 120,000 clones, approximately 91% of them singletons. The specimen comprised peripheral blood, sampled on day 0 of AZD1222 vaccination. The source of these receptors is an adult in good health.

The V call is TRBV5-6, the J call TRBJ2-7, with D perhaps TRBD1 (6 bases). This CDR3 is built from 15 residues. Germline CDR1 and CDR2: SGHDT and YYEEEE. V was trimmed by 4 bases and J by 0 bases, leaving 14 bases between them. Here the CDR3 reads CASSQWDKSSYEQYF. CDR3 bases: TGTGCCAGCAGCCAGTGGGACAAGAGCTCCTACGAGCAGTACTTC.

The chain employs TRBV6-1 and TRBJ1-3, with 10 bases fitting TRBD1. The CDR3 extends over 17 amino acids. Germline CDR1 and CDR2: MNHNS and SASEGT. With V trimmed by 3 bases and J by 3 bases, 8 bases remained unmatched. The CDR3 sequence: CASSDPGTGDVGNTIYF. Written as DNA, the CDR3 is TGTGCCAGCAGTGACCCCGGGACAGGGGATGTTGGAAACACCATATATTTT.

The chain carries TRBV27 and TRBJ2-7; 11 positions match TRBD2. V dropped 8 bases and J dropped 2; count of bases not matched to a gene: 8. This CDR3 has 15 amino acids. The germline CDR1 and CDR2 sequences are MNHEY and SMNVEV (reference sequence). The CDR3 loop is CASRRGTSGTYEQYF. The CDR3 nucleotides are TGTGCCAGCCGGCGCGGGACTAGCGGAACCTACGAGCAGTACTTC.

The rearrangement links TRBV28 to TRBJ1-1; D not certain. Germline CDR1 is MDHEN and CDR2 is SYDVKM. The ends were cut back, 1 base at V and 4 bases at J, with 7 bases in the middle. This CDR3 comprises 13 residues. In DNA, the CDR3 is TGTGCCAGCAGTTTATCCCTGGGCACTGAAGCTTTCTTT. Protein sequence: CASSLSLGTEAFF.

The rearrangement links TRBV19 to TRBJ1-1, with TRBD1 identical over 11 bases. The CDR3 covers 14 residues. With V trimmed by 7 bases and J by 5 bases, 6 bases remained unmatched. In germline, CDR1 is LNHDA, CDR2 SQIVND (reference sequence). Here the CDR3 DNA reads TGTGCCAGTATCTTGGACAGGGGGCGAACTGAAGCTTTCTTT. This gives the protein CASILDRGRTEAFF.

This chain uses TRBV4-1 with TRBJ2-1; 8 positions agree with TRBD2. Germline-derived CDR1 and CDR2 are MGHRA and YSYEKL. After removal of 0 bases from V and 4 bases from J, the junction contained 2 bases not matched to a gene. The CDR3 consists of 15 residues. This CDR3 is CASSQELAEYNEQFF. The CDR3 DNA reads as TGCGCCAGCAGCCAAGAACTAGCGGAATACAATGAGCAGTTCTTC.

The V call is TRBV27, the J call TRBJ2-6, with D tentatively TRBD1 (6 bases). Per germline, CDR1 MNHEY and CDR2 SMNVEV (reference sequence). V shed 5 bases and J shed 3 bases, with 11 bases lying between them. The CDR3 is made up of 15 amino acids. The CDR3 region has the DNA TGTGCCAGCAGTCGCAGGGGTGTTGGGGCCAACGTCCTGACTTTC. This gives the protein CASSRRGVGANVLTF. Based on the CDR3 plus reference TRBV27 and TRBJ2-6, the full variable domain is EAQVTQNPRYLITVTGKKLTVTCSQNMNHEYMSWYRQDPGLGLRQIYYSMNVEVTDKGDVPEGYKVSRKEKRNFPLILESPSPNQTSLYFCASSRRGVGANVLTFGAGSRLTVL.

The rearrangement joins TRBV12-3 or TRBV12-4 to TRBJ2-1; TRBD1 aligns across 7 bases. V was pared by 5 bases and J by 5 bases, with 3 bases of the junction left unmatched. The CDR3 spans 13 residues. In nucleotides, the CDR3 is TGTGCCAGCAGTGGAACAGGGGACAATGAGCAGTTCTTC. Amino acids: CASSGTGDNEQFF.

This sequence joins TRBV5-1 and TRBJ2-2, with TRBD2 matching over 12 bases. The CDR3 spans 16 residues. Germline V gene sequence: CDR1 SGHRS, CDR2 YFSETQ. V was clipped by 2 bases and J by 4 bases; unmatched bases: 3. The CDR3 bases are TGCGCCAGCAGCTTCCGACTAGCGGGAGTCACCGGGGAGCTGTTTTTT. Its protein is CASSFRLAGVTGELFF.

CDR3 DNA: TGTGCCAGCAGTCTAGGGGTCAGGTCCACCGGGGAGCTGTTTTTT. Translated: CASSLGVRSTGELFF. The V call is TRBV27, the J call TRBJ2-2; possible D gene TRBD1, 5 bases. This CDR3 region has 15 residues. Trimming removed 5 bases from V and 4 bases from J, with 14 bases in between. Germline CDR1 reads MNHEY; CDR2 reads SMNVEV (reference sequence).

The chain couples TRBV5-1 to TRBJ1-3; the match to TRBD1 covers 9 bases. The CDR3 loop spans 15 amino acids. V shed 4 bases, J shed 2 bases, and the junction held 4 bases outside the gene matches. Germline CDR1 is SGHRS and CDR2 is YFSETQ. The CDR3 is CASSLGDRAGNTIYF. The CDR3 DNA is TGCGCCAGCAGCCTGGGGGACAGGGCTGGAAACACCATATATTTT. Filled out from reference TRBV5-1 and TRBJ1-3, the complete variable domain reads KAGVTQTPRYLIKTRGQQVTLSCSPISGHRSVSWYQQTPGQGLQFLFEYFSETQRNKGNFPGRFSGRQFSNSRSEMNVSTLELGDSALYLCASSLGDRAGNTIYFGEGSWLTVV.

The rearrangement joins TRBV28 to TRBJ2-1; D remains unclear. The germline V and J ends were trimmed by 2 bases and 0 bases, with 5 bases remaining between them. This CDR3 comprises 14 residues. In germline, CDR1 is MDHEN, CDR2 SYDVKM. The CDR3 sequence: CASSLPSSYNEQFF. CDR3 nucleotides: TGTGCCAGCAGTTTACCTAGCTCCTACAATGAGCAGTTCTTC.

The V call is TRBV5-4, the J call TRBJ2-1, with D perhaps given as TRBD1 or TRBD2 (6 bases each). The V gene's germline CDR1 is SGHNT and CDR2 YYREEE (reference sequence). Deletions cut 0 bases from V and 2 bases from J, with 15 bases between. The CDR3 is 17 amino acids. CDR3 region: CASSLGGAGETYNEQFF. The CDR3 DNA reads as TGTGCCAGCAGCTTGGGCGGGGCAGGGGAAACCTACAATGAGCAGTTCTTC. Looking up the rest from reference TRBV5-4 and TRBJ2-1 gives the full variable domain: ETGVTQSPTHLIKTRGQQVTLRCSSQSGHNTVSWYQQALGQGPQFIFQYYREEENGRGNFPPRFSGLQFPNYSSELNVNALELDDSALYLCASSLGGAGETYNEQFFGPGTRLTVL.

The V and J genes are TRBV5-1 and TRBJ1-3; the D gene is possibly TRBD1 (5 bases). This CDR3 comprises 18 residues. Germline V gene lookup returns CDR1 SGHRS and CDR2 YFSETQ. Trimming left V 3 bases short and J 1 base short, with 20 bases between. The CDR3 is CASSSGGTLLTSGNTIYF. The CDR3 DNA is TGCGCCAGCAGCTCCGGAGGGACCCTTCTAACGTCTGGAAACACCATATATTTT.

The chain joins TRBV21-1 to TRBJ2-5. TRBV21-1 is a pseudogene segment. The CDR3 sequence is 14 residues long. CDR3 coding DNA: TGTGCCAGCAGCAGTGGGGGTGGGCAAGAGACCCAGTACTTC. Amino acids: CASSSGGGQETQYF.